One sample yielded the 20 T cell receptor beta chains listed below, sequenced in a study of a mutant IDH1 vaccine in newly diagnosed glioma. As for time point: week 5, during vaccination. The investigators gave 300 ug of mutant IDH1 20-mer peptide in each vaccine dose, together with topical imiquimod. No cognate antigen is known for these TCRs. Method: immunoSEQ multiplex PCR; TCRdb's copy keeps in-frame clones and lacks some. This sample yields tens of thousands of clones, of which around 82% are seen a single time; 3% to 3.5% belongs to the top ten. Sequenced here: PBMCs, sampled from a glioma patient whose treatment included an IDH1 peptide vaccine. These receptors all come from a woman aged 18-29 years with glioma. Some clones in this sample may be carry-over from other donors' samples.

The chain has TRBV6-5 and TRBJ1-2; D gene ambiguous. The CDR3 spans 13 residues. V lost 6 bases, J lost 1 base, and 9 bases lay in between. The germline V gene encodes CDR1 MNHEY and CDR2 SVGAGI. The CDR3, as DNA: TGTGCCAGCAGCCCTGGGCATAACTATGGCTACACCTTC. It codes for CASSPGHNYGYTF.

The rearrangement uses TRBV19 and TRBJ1-1; 10 nucleotides agree with TRBD1. Germline trimming cut 3 bases from V and 3 bases from J; bases unmatched to any gene: 10. Germline V lookup: CDR1 LNHDA, CDR2 SQIVND (reference sequence). The CDR3 totals 17 residues. This CDR3 reads CASSIFPGQGPDTEAFF. In DNA form, the CDR3 reads TGTGCCAGTAGTATCTTCCCGGGACAGGGGCCGGACACTGAAGCTTTCTTT.

The rearrangement links TRBV7-9 to TRBJ2-5; 9 positions agree with TRBD1. Germline V CDR1 and CDR2: SEHNR, FQNEAQ (reference sequence). Unmatched junction bases numbered 5, after V lost 1 base and J lost 5 bases. The CDR3 is made up of 15 amino acids. CDR3 in DNA: TGTGCCAGCAGCTTAGTGGACAGGGGTGGGGAGACCCAGTACTTC. Encoded protein: CASSLVDRGGETQYF.

CDR3 DNA sequence: TGTGCCAGCAGCCAAGATAGACAGAGTTACGAGCAGTACTTC. This translates into CASSQDRQSYEQYF. The rearrangement joins TRBV4-2 to TRBJ2-7; the D gene is possibly TRBD1 (5 bases). Trimming took off 0 bases at V and 4 bases at J, with 10 bases between the two ends. Germline loops: CDR1 LGHNA, CDR2 YNFKEQ. The CDR3 sequence is 14 residues long.

V is TRBV19 and J is TRBJ1-2; TRBD1 agrees at 7 bases. Germline CDR1 reads LNHDA; CDR2 reads SQIVND (reference sequence). V was clipped by 3 bases and J by 8 bases; unmatched bases: 12. The CDR3 loop spans 15 amino acids. CDR3 in amino acids: CASSIGGDREGGYTF. The CDR3 region has the DNA TGTGCCAGTAGTATCGGGGGCGACAGGGAGGGCGGCTACACCTTC.

This clone is a singleton in its sample. The gene calls are TRBV19 and TRBJ1-5; D is unresolved. V lost 5 bases and J lost 0, with 14 bases in between. CDR3 length: 16 amino acids. CDR1 and CDR2 (germline): LNHDA, SQIVND (reference sequence). For the CDR3, the DNA is TGTGCCAGTAGTCGGGTGAAAGCGGATAGCAATCAGCCCCAGCATTTT. This codes for CASSRVKADSNQPQHF.

DNA for the CDR3: TGCAGCGTTGTTCAAGGGCAAGACTTGAACACCGGGGAGCTGTTTTTT. It is translated as CSVVQGQDLNTGELFF. The chain recombines TRBV29-1 with TRBJ2-2, with D uncertain. There are 16 residues in the CDR3. V dropped 4 bases and J dropped 1 base, with 16 bases sitting between them. The germline CDR1 and CDR2 sequences are SQVTM and ANQGSEA.

The chain carries TRBV7-2 and TRBJ2-1, with 7 bases aligning to TRBD2. There are 15 residues in the CDR3. The V segment lost 0 bases and the J segment 7 bases; nucleotides outside the gene matches: 6. Germline CDR1 and CDR2: SGHTA and FQGNSA. The CDR3 loop is CASSLAGGPMNEQFF. The CDR3 DNA reads TGTGCCAGCAGCTTAGCGGGAGGGCCTATGAATGAGCAGTTCTTC.

V and J are TRBV19 and TRBJ1-1; 7 nucleotides agree with TRBD1. Germline-derived CDR1 and CDR2 are LNHDA and SQIVND (reference sequence). Germline trimming cut 5 bases from V and 6 bases from J; bases unmatched to any gene: 9. The CDR3 is made up of 14 amino acids. CDR3 sequence: CASSPTKQGSEAFF. CDR3 sequence (DNA): TGTGCCAGTAGTCCGACGAAACAGGGGTCTGAAGCTTTCTTT.

V and J are TRBV7-9 and TRBJ1-5, with 7 bases aligning to TRBD1. The V and J ends lost 4 bases and 1 base, in that order; junction bases with no gene match: 10. The CDR3 loop spans 17 amino acids. Germline loops: CDR1 SEHNR, CDR2 FQNEAQ (reference sequence). The CDR3 sequence: CASSSPKTGLSNQPQHF. The CDR3 DNA sequence: TGTGCCAGCAGCTCGCCTAAGACAGGGCTGAGCAATCAGCCCCAGCATTTT.

The rearrangement links TRBV29-1 to TRBJ1-2; the D is unclear. The CDR3 contains 11 residues. Germline CDR1 reads SQVTM; CDR2 reads ANQGSEA. The ends were cut back, 5 bases at V and 6 bases at J, with 10 bases in the middle. The CDR3 spells CSVLSGNGYTF. DNA for the CDR3: TGCAGCGTTCTGTCGGGGAATGGCTACACCTTC. The full variable domain, rest sourced from reference TRBV29-1 and TRBJ1-2, is SAVISQKPSRDICQRGTSLTIQCQVDSQVTMMFWYRQQPGQSLTLIATANQGSEATYESGFVIDKFPISRPNLTFSTLTVSNMSPEDSSIYLCSVLSGNGYTFGSGTRLTVV.

This clone was observed once. This chain joins TRBV25-1 and TRBJ1-1; 9 bases fit TRBD1. This CDR3 is 15 amino acids long. Germline CDR1 MGHDK, CDR2 SYGVNS. The V and J ends lost 2 bases and 3 bases, in that order; junction bases with no gene match: 4. CDR3: CASSEVRQGDTEAFF. The CDR3 DNA follows: TGTGCCAGCAGTGAAGTTCGACAGGGGGACACTGAAGCTTTCTTT. Full variable domain (missing parts from reference TRBV25-1 and TRBJ1-1): EADIYQTPRYLVIGTGKKITLECSQTMGHDKMYWYQQDPGMELHLIHYSYGVNSTEKGDLSSESTVSRIRTEHFPLTLESARPSHTSQYLCASSEVRQGDTEAFFGQGTRLTVV.

This chain links TRBV9 with TRBJ2-2; D call uncertain. CDR3 length: 14 amino acids. Trimming cost V 3 bases and J 1 base, with 7 bases left between them. CDR1 and CDR2 (germline): SGDLS, YYNGEE. This CDR3 is CASSARGNTGELFF. The CDR3 DNA sequence: TGTGCCAGCAGCGCCCGAGGGAACACCGGGGAGCTGTTTTTT.

This chain joins TRBV7-2 and TRBJ2-1; no clear D. The germline CDR1 and CDR2 sequences are SGHTA and FQGNSA. The CDR3 sequence is 15 residues long. Trimming left V 5 bases short and J 6 bases short, with 17 bases between. The CDR3 DNA is TGTGCCAGCAGCCGACGAGCGCGCCACCTCAATGAGCAGTTCTTC. Its protein product is CASSRRARHLNEQFF. Looking up the rest from reference TRBV7-2 and TRBJ2-1 gives the full variable domain: GAGVSQSPSNKVTEKGKDVELRCDPISGHTALYWYRQSLGQGLEFLIYFQGNSAPDKSGLPSDRFSAERTGGSVSTLTIQRTQQEDSAVYLCASSRRARHLNEQFFGPGTRLTVL.

The V and J genes are TRBV5-6 and TRBJ2-3; 7 bases are a match to TRBD2. Germline CDR1 is SGHDT and CDR2 is YYEEEE. The CDR3 sequence is 13 residues long. The V gene end was trimmed by 8 bases and the J gene end by 7 bases; junction bases not matched to a gene: 10. The CDR3 here is CASYLLREYTQYF. Written as DNA, the CDR3 is TGTGCCAGTTACCTTTTGCGGGAGTATACGCAGTATTTT.

The CDR3 loop is CASRDSGANVLTF. The CDR3 DNA follows: TGTGCCAGCAGGGACTCTGGGGCCAACGTCCTGACTTTC. V gene TRBV6-5 combines with J gene TRBJ2-6, with D hard to call. Germline assignment: CDR1 MNHEY and CDR2 SVGAGI. The CDR3 has 13 amino acids. V shed 6 bases and J shed 0 bases, with 3 bases lying between them.

The V and J genes are TRBV5-1 and TRBJ1-3; maybe TRBD1 (6 bases). Germline CDR1 and CDR2: SGHRS and YFSETQ. Trimming pared 0 bases from V and 4 bases from J, leaving 17 bases between. CDR3 length equals 17 residues. CDR3: CASSLASTGRRGNTIYF. CDR3 DNA: TGCGCCAGCAGCTTGGCCTCAACAGGGAGGAGGGGAAACACCATATATTTT.

The rearrangement uses TRBV5-4 and TRBJ2-3; a weak D match, TRBD2 (7 bases). Germline values: CDR1 SGHNT, CDR2 YYREEE (reference sequence). CDR3 size: 16 residues. V was pared by 3 bases and J by 0 bases, with 14 bases between. The CDR3 DNA sequence: TGTGCCAGCAGCTCCGTAGGGGGGGTTAGCACAGATACGCAGTATTTT. Its translation is CASSSVGGVSTDTQYF.

The chain is built from TRBV7-2 and TRBJ2-7; possibly TRBD2 for D (6 bases). The ends were cut back, 2 bases at V and 6 bases at J, with 20 bases in the middle. Per germline, CDR1 SGHTA and CDR2 FQGNSA. This CDR3 region has 16 residues. CDR3 DNA sequence: TGTGCCAGCAGCTTACGGCCCGGGCACGGGGGTGGCGAGCAGTACTTC. Its translation is CASSLRPGHGGGEQYF.

V gene TRBV6-4 combines with J gene TRBJ2-6, with a possible D match to TRBD1 (6 bases). The germline gives CDR1 MRHNA, CDR2 SNTAGT. The CDR3 is 18 residues long. The V end lost 4 bases, the J end lost 0 bases, and 16 bases lay between the germline ends. CDR3 nucleotides: TGTGCCAGCAGTGCCTACTCAGGGGCCGACTCTGGGGCCAACGTCCTGACTTTC. This codes for CASSAYSGADSGANVLTF.